This T cell receptor beta chain appears in the sequencing data of a study of blood T cell repertoires in COVID-19. Across the study: Spain, Italy and the United States supplied samples that represented acute and convalescent COVID-19. The analysed material was cDNA or gDNA that came from T cells, B-cell-depleted T cells, or PBMCs.

Original handling: Amplification from reference gene primers served as the basis for estimated nucleated cell counts. The table came from immunoSEQ multiplex PCR; TCRdb's copy has only in-frame clones and leaves some out. V, J and clone size were drawn from that table, and D and trimming were deduced from the DNA. Of 250,000 or so clones in the sample, 70% to 85% are singletons; the top ten hold about 2.3%. The CDR3 spans 14 residues. Germline lookup yields CDR1 MNHEY and CDR2 SVGEGT. J was trimmed by 5 bases and V by 6 bases; bases with no gene match: 5. The chain employs TRBV6-2 or TRBV6-3 and TRBJ2-5, with 11 bases fitting TRBD2. Sequenced: peripheral blood. The receptor was derived from a middle-aged man who had recovered from COVID-19. The CDR3 DNA follows: TGTGCCAGCAGCGCTAGCGGGAGGAGGGAGACCCAGTACTTC. This sequence encodes CASSASGRRETQYF.